These 24 T cell receptor beta chains were sequenced from one sample in a study of CD8+CD57+ T cells in acquired aplastic anemia. Genomic DNA was employed as the template in profiling TCR beta VDJ and CDR3. TCRdb recomputed calls from the reads with MiXCR, one row per CDR3 protein. The table shows over 150,000 distinct CDR3 sequences, with 45% to 55% occurring only once. CD8+CD57+ cell expansion, shown by flow cytometry, had occurred in the patients selected for sequencing. Sample: sorted CD4+, CD8+, or CD8+CD57+ T cells (not recorded which) from PBMCs. The source of these receptors is a human donor with aplastic anemia.

This chain uses TRBV20-1 with TRBJ1-2, with D tentatively TRBD1 (5 bases). CDR3 length equals 13 residues. Between the trimmed V and J ends, which lost 3 bases and 4 bases, there was a span of 12 bases. Germline CDR1 is DFQATT and CDR2 is SNEGSKA (reference sequence). The CDR3 DNA reads as TGCAGTGCTAGTACAGGTCGCAGCTATGGCTACACCTTC. Protein product: CSASTGRSYGYTF.

There are a few counts of this clonotype. The gene calls are TRBV6-2 or TRBV6-3 and TRBJ2-5; 12 bases fit TRBD2. CDR1 is MNHEY, CDR2 SVGEGT, per germline. The CDR3 consists of 17 residues. After removal of 2 bases from V and 2 bases from J, the junction contained 6 bases not matched to a gene. The DNA for the CDR3 is TGTGCCAGCAGTTACCCGACTAGCGGGAGAATGCAAGAGACCCAGTACTTC. Translation gives CASSYPTSGRMQETQYF.

This clonotype came up many times. The chain combines TRBV11-2 with TRBJ2-7; the match to TRBD2 covers 10 bases. The CDR3 covers 14 residues. Trimming took 5 bases from V and 6 from J; bases not matched to a gene: 7. CDR1 and CDR2 (germline): SGHAT, FQNNGV. The CDR3 bases are TGTGCCAGCAGCCCAGCGGGAGGGCCGATCGAGCAGTACTTC. Its protein product is CASSPAGGPIEQYF. Looking up the rest from reference TRBV11-2 and TRBJ2-7 gives the full variable domain: EAGVAQSPRYKIIEKRQSVAFWCNPISGHATLYWYQQILGQGPKLLIQFQNNGVVDDSQLPKDRFSAERLKGVDSTLKIQPAKLEDSAVYLCASSPAGGPIEQYFGPGTRLTVT.

This clonotype is a singleton in its sample. The chain recombines TRBV2 with TRBJ2-3; 13 nucleotides line up with TRBD2. Trimming at V came to 6 bases and at J to 5 bases, leaving 5 bases not matched to a gene. CDR1 and CDR2 from the germline V gene are SNHLY and FYNNEI. The CDR3 runs to 15 residues. CDR3 amino acids: CASRLAGGLLDTQYF. DNA for the CDR3: TGTGCCAGCAGACTAGCGGGGGGGCTATTAGATACGCAGTATTTT.

Ten or more counts support this clonotype. V and J are TRBV7-2 and TRBJ1-1; D gene uncertain. Germline V CDR1 and CDR2: SGHTA, FQGNSA. CDR3 size: 16 residues. V lost 2 bases and J lost 3, with 16 bases in between. The CDR3 spells CASSLTPSTADTEAFF. CDR3 nucleotide sequence: TGTGCCAGCAGCTTAACGCCCTCGACGGCGGACACTGAAGCTTTCTTT.

Ten or more counts support this clonotype. The DNA of the CDR3 is TGTGCCAGTAGTCTCAGACAGTACAATGAGCAGTTCTTC. It specifies CASSLRQYNEQFF. This chain connects TRBV19 to TRBJ2-1; tentatively, D is TRBD1 (5 bases). CDR3 size: 13 residues. From germline, CDR1 is LNHDA and CDR2 SQIVND (reference sequence). Trimming left V 5 bases short and J 4 bases short, with 9 bases between.

This clonotype was counted only a few times. In DNA, the CDR3 is TGTGCCACCTCGGGGACTAGCGGGGAATACAATGAGCAGTTCTTC. Translated, it gives CATSGTSGEYNEQFF. This chain connects TRBV10-3 to TRBJ2-1; 13 nucleotides line up with TRBD2. J was trimmed by 4 bases and V by 10 bases; bases with no gene match: 7. The CDR3 runs 15 residues. Germline CDR1 and CDR2: ENHRY and SYGVKD.

This clonotype came up many times. The chain recombines TRBV7-3 with TRBJ2-1, with 7 bases identical to TRBD1. Germline V gene data show CDR1 as SGHTA and CDR2 as FQGTGA. Unmatched junction bases numbered 5, after V lost 2 bases and J lost 7 bases. The CDR3 loop spans 14 amino acids. For the CDR3, the DNA is TGTGCCAGCAGCTTATCCGGGACAGCTAATGAGCAGTTCTTC. Its protein product is CASSLSGTANEQFF.

This clonotype was recorded a few times. J is TRBJ2-4 and V is TRBV12-3 or TRBV12-4; perhaps TRBD1 as D (5 bases). Trimming took 6 bases from V and 1 from J, leaving 13 bases between them. The CDR3 is 15 residues long. The CDR3: CASRDTKGAKNIQYF. The CDR3 nucleotides read TGTGCCAGCAGGGACACAAAGGGGGCCAAAAACATTCAGTACTTC.

This clonotype was counted once. The chain uses TRBV7-8 and TRBJ1-4; D not resolved. The germline V gene has CDR1 SGHVS and CDR2 FQNEAQ. With 5 bases removed from V and 3 bases from J, the gap between germline ends came to 7 bases. This CDR3 has 13 amino acids. The CDR3 protein is CASSRGSNEKLFF. The CDR3 DNA is TGTGCCAGCAGCCGAGGGTCTAATGAAAAACTGTTTTTT.

This clonotype was seen ten or more times. The genes are TRBV19 and TRBJ2-7; either TRBD1 or TRBD2 may fit D (5 bases each). The V and J ends lost 6 bases and 3 bases respectively, with 18 bases between them. Germline values: CDR1 LNHDA, CDR2 SQIVND (reference sequence). The CDR3 sequence is 15 residues long. For the CDR3, the DNA is TGTGCCAGTAGACGGAGGCCCGAGACAGACTACGAGCAGTACTTC. Amino acid sequence: CASRRRPETDYEQYF.

The CDR3 protein is CASSWEPGRSGEQYF. The DNA for the CDR3 is TGTGCCAGCAGCTGGGAACCCGGACGTTCGGGCGAGCAGTACTTC. J is TRBJ2-7 and V is TRBV7-9; D not resolved. CDR1 and CDR2 from the germline V gene are SEHNR and FQNEAQ (reference sequence). V was clipped by 4 bases and J by 6 bases, with 19 bases between them. The CDR3 runs to 15 residues.

This clonotype was seen just once. This sequence joins TRBV12-3 or TRBV12-4 and TRBJ1-4; the D gene is possibly TRBD1 (5 bases). The CDR3 totals 12 residues. V lost 5 bases to trimming and J lost 13 bases, with 14 bases between them. CDR3 coding DNA: TGTGCCAGCAGTAAGACCGTGACAGCACTGTTTTTT. Translated: CASSKTVTALFF.

A few counts support this clonotype. CDR3: CSPTPGVNTEAFF. The DNA for the CDR3 is TGCAGCCCGACACCTGGGGTAAACACTGAAGCTTTCTTT. The chain links TRBV29-1 to TRBJ1-1; D is undetermined. Deletions cut 8 bases from V and 2 bases from J, with 15 bases between. The germline V gene encodes CDR1 SQVTM and CDR2 ANQGSEA. This CDR3 spans 13 amino acids. Complete variable domain (other parts from reference TRBV29-1 and TRBJ1-1): SAVISQKPSRDICQRGTSLTIQCQVDSQVTMMFWYRQQPGQSLTLIATANQGSEATYESGFVIDKFPISRPNLTFSTLTVSNMSPEDSSIYLCSPTPGVNTEAFFGQGTRLTVV.

The chain is built from TRBV10-2 and TRBJ1-2; D is undetermined. The CDR3 runs 18 residues. V dropped 2 bases and J dropped 8 bases, with 27 bases sitting between them. Germline V gene data show CDR1 as WSHSY and CDR2 as SAAADI. The CDR3 sequence is CASSENRIVSKESAGYTF. In nucleotides, the CDR3 is TGCGCCAGCAGTGAGAACCGCATAGTCAGTAAGGAGAGTGCGGGCTACACCTTC.

CDR3 region: CASSPLLAGVKDEQFF. CDR3 sequence (DNA): TGCGCCAGCAGCCCCCTACTAGCGGGAGTAAAGGATGAGCAGTTCTTC. This chain uses TRBV5-1 with TRBJ2-1; 11 positions agree with TRBD2. The CDR3 runs 16 residues. V shed 4 bases, J shed 8 bases, and the junction held 11 bases outside the gene matches. CDR1 SGHRS and CDR2 YFSETQ come from the germline V gene.

Comment on this clonotype: This sequence may be a read error, since a much larger clone differs from it by one base. The V call is TRBV11-2, the J call TRBJ2-7, with D possibly being TRBD1 or TRBD2 (5 bases each). Trimming shortened V by 0 bases and J by 6 bases, and 24 bases separated the two germline ends. This CDR3 is 18 amino acids long. Germline-derived CDR1 and CDR2 are SGHAT and FQNNGV. The CDR3 reads CASSLDTPRDAVGSEQYF. CDR3 DNA sequence: TGTGCCAGCAGCTTAGATACCCCACGGGACGCAGTAGGTAGCGAGCAGTACTTC.

The chain recombines TRBV2 with TRBJ2-3; D is possibly TRBD2 (5 bases). V was cut by 4 bases and J by 2 bases, with 10 bases left in between. CDR1 and CDR2 from the germline V gene are SNHLY and FYNNEI. The CDR3 covers 14 residues. This chain's CDR3 is CASSAGFNTDTQYF. The CDR3 DNA follows: TGTGCCAGCAGTGCGGGGTTTAACACAGATACGCAGTATTTT.

This clonotype was counted once. The chain carries TRBV2 and TRBJ2-2, with 7 bases lining up with TRBD1. V trimming: 7 bases; J trimming: 5 bases; junction bases outside the gene matches: 1. Germline-derived CDR1 and CDR2 are SNHLY and FYNNEI. CDR3 size: 12 residues. For the CDR3, the DNA is TGTGCCAGCACAGGGGGAACCGGGGAGCTGTTTTTT. Amino acids: CASTGGTGELFF.

This clonotype was observed a few times. The chain joins TRBV3-1 to TRBJ1-5; 12 nucleotides match TRBD1. V dropped 1 base and J dropped 6; count of bases not matched to a gene: 4. CDR1 and CDR2 from the germline V gene are LGHDT and YNNKEL (reference sequence). The CDR3 contains 16 residues. Written as DNA, the CDR3 is TGTGCCAGCAGCCAAGGCGGGACAGGGGGCCTTCAGCCCCAGCATTTT. This codes for CASSQGGTGGLQPQHF.

This clonotype came up a few times. Compared with germline, one end of the junction differs, possibly owing to a read error. The chain uses TRBV6-2 or TRBV6-3 and TRBJ2-3; D not resolved. This CDR3 has 13 residues. Germline V CDR1 and CDR2: MNHEY, SVGEGT. Here the CDR3 DNA reads TGTGTCAGCAGTCCTCGAGACCCAGATACGCAGTATTTT. Translating it yields CVSSPRDPDTQYF.

Note on this clonotype: Being one base from a much bigger clone, this may be a read error. This chain uses TRBV18 with TRBJ2-5, with D perhaps TRBD2 (6 bases). The CDR3 has 16 residues. Germline values: CDR1 KGHSH, CDR2 LQKENI. CDR3 loop: CASSPLVGGYQEAQYF. CDR3 in DNA: TGTGCCAGCTCACCTCTGGTTGGGGGGTACCAAGAGGCCCAGTACTTC.

The chain is built from TRBV29-1 and TRBJ1-2, with TRBD1 identical over 10 bases. CDR3 size: 16 residues. Germline V gene sequence: CDR1 SQVTM, CDR2 ANQGSEA. V shed 4 bases and J 4 bases; nucleotides not matched to a gene: 12. The CDR3 bases are TGCAGCGTTGTCGGACGAGGACAGGGGGACCTCTATGGCTACACCTTC. This codes for CSVVGRGQGDLYGYTF. Complete variable domain (other parts from reference TRBV29-1 and TRBJ1-2): SAVISQKPSRDICQRGTSLTIQCQVDSQVTMMFWYRQQPGQSLTLIATANQGSEATYESGFVIDKFPISRPNLTFSTLTVSNMSPEDSSIYLCSVVGRGQGDLYGYTFGSGTRLTVV.

The rearrangement links TRBV12-3 or TRBV12-4 to TRBJ1-2, with TRBD1 matching 7 bases. The CDR3 totals 14 residues. V trimming: 4 bases; J trimming: 6 bases; junction bases outside the gene matches: 8. CDR3 DNA sequence: TGTGCCAGCAGTTCAACAGGGGTCCAGAATGGCTACACCTTC. This translates into CASSSTGVQNGYTF.